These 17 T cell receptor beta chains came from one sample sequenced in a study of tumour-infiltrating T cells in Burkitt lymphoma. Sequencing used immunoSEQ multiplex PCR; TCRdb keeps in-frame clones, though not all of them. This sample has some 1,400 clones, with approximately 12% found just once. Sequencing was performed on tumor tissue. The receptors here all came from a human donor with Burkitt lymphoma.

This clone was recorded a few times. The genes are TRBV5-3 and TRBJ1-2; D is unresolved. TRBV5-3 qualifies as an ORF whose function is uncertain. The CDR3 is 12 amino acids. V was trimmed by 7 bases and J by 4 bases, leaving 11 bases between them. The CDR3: CARVRKTYGYTF. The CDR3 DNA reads TGTGCCAGAGTGAGAAAGACCTATGGCTACACCTTC.

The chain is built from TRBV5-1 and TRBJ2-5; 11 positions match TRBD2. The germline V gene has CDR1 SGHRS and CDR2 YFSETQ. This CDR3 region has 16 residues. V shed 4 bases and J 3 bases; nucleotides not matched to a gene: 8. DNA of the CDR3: TGCGCCAGCAGCCCCCGGGTAGCGGGGGGGGAAGAGACCCAGTACTTC. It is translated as CASSPRVAGGEETQYF.

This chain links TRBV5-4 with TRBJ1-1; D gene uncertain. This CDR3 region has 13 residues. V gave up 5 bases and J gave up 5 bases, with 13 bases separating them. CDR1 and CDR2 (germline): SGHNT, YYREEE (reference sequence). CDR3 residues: CASRLTGGTEAFF. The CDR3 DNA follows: TGTGCCAGCAGATTGACCGGAGGGACTGAAGCTTTCTTT.

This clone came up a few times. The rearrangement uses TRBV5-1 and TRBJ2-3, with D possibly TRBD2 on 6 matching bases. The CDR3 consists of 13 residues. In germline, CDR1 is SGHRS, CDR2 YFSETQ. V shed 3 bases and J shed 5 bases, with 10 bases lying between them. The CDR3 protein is CASSWGLEDTQYF. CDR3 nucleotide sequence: TGCGCCAGCAGCTGGGGACTGGAAGATACGCAGTATTTT. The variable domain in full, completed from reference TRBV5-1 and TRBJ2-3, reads KAGVTQTPRYLIKTRGQQVTLSCSPISGHRSVSWYQQTPGQGLQFLFEYFSETQRNKGNFPGRFSGRQFSNSRSEMNVSTLELGDSALYLCASSWGLEDTQYFGPGTRLTVL.

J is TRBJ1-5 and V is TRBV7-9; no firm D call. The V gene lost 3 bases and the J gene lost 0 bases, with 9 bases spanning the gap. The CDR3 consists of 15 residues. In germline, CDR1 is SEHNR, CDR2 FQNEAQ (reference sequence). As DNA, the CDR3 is TGTGCCAGCAGCTTCGCCCAGGATAGCAATCAGCCCCAGCATTTT. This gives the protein CASSFAQDSNQPQHF.

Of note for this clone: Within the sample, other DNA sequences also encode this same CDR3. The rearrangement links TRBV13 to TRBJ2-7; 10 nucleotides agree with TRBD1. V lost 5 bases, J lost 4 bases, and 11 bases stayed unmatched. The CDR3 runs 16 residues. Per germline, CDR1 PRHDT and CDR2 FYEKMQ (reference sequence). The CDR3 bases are TGTGCCAGCAGCCCCGCCGGACAGGGGGGACATTACGAGCAGTACTTC. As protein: CASSPAGQGGHYEQYF.

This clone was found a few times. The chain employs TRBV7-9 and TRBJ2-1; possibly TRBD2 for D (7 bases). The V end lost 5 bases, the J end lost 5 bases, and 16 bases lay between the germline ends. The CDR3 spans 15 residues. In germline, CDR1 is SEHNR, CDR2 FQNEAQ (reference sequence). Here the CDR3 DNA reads TGTGCCAGCAGCCCGTGGGGGGGCCACGACAATGAGCAGTTCTTC. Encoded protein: CASSPWGGHDNEQFF.

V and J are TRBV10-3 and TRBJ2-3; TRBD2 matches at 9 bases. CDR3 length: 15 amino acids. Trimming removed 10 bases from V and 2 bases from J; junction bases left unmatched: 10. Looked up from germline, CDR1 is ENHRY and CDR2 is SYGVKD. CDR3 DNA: TGTGCCAGCGGCGGGGCGGGGGGGGACACAGATACGCAGTATTTT. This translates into CASGGAGGDTDTQYF.

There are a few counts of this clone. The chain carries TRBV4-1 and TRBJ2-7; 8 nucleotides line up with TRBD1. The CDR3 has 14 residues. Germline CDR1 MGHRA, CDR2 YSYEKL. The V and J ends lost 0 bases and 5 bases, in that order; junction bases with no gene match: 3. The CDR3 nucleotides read TGCGCCAGCAGCCAAGACCCGGACAGGGACGAGCAGTACTTC. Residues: CASSQDPDRDEQYF.

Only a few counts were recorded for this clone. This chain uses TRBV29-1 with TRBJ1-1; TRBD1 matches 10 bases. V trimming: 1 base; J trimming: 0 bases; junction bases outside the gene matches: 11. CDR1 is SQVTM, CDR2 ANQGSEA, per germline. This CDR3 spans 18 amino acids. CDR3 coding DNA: TGCAGCGTTGAAGGGTGGGCAGGACAGGGGGTGATGAACACTGAAGCTTTCTTT. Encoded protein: CSVEGWAGQGVMNTEAFF.

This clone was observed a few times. The CDR3 sequence is CASSEQGGLVYEQYF. DNA of the CDR3: TGTGCCAGCAGTGAACAGGGTGGTCTAGTCTACGAGCAGTACTTC. The genes are TRBV2 and TRBJ2-7, with D perhaps matching TRBD1 (5 bases). The germline V and J ends were trimmed by 2 bases and 3 bases, with 14 bases remaining between them. This CDR3 has 15 amino acids. Germline CDR1 is SNHLY and CDR2 is FYNNEI.

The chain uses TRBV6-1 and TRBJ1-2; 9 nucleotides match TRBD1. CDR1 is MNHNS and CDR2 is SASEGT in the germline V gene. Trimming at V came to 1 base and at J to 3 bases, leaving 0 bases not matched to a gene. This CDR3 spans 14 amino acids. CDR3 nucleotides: TGTGCCAGCAGTGAAGACAGGGGGCACTATGGCTACACCTTC. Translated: CASSEDRGHYGYTF.

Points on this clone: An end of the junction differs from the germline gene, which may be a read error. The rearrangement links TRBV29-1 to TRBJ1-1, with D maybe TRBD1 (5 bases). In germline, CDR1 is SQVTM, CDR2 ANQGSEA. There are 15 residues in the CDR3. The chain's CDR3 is CSVGGSLTGNTEACF. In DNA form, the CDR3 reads TGCAGCGTTGGGGGGAGCCTCACGGGGAACACTGAAGCGTGCTTT.

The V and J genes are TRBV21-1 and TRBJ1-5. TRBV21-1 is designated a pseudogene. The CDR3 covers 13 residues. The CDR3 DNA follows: TGTGCCAGGGCGAGATTTAGCAATCAGCCCCAGCATTTT. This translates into CARARFSNQPQHF.

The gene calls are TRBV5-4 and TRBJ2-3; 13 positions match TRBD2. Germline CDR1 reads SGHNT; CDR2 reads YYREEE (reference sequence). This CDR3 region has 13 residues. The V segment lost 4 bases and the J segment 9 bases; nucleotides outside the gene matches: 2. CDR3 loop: CASSVTSGGTQYF. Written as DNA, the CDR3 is TGTGCCAGCAGCGTGACTAGCGGGGGGACGCAGTATTTT.

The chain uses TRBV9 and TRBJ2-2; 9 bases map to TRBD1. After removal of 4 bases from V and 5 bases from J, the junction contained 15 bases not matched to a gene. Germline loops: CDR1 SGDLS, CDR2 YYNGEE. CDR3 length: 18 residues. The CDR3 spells CASSHDVAQGARTGELFF. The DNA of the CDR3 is TGTGCCAGCAGCCACGACGTGGCACAGGGGGCACGGACCGGGGAGCTGTTTTTT.

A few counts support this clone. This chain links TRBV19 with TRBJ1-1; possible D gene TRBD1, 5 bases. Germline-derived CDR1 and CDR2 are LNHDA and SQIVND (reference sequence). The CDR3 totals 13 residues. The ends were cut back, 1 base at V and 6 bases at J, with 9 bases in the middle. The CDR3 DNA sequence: TGTGCCAGTAGTATAGCCGAAGGGGCTGAAGCTTTCTTT. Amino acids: CASSIAEGAEAFF.